A single sample is the source of the 7 T cell receptor beta chains below, sequenced in a study of blood T cell repertoires in COVID-19. Profiled with immunoSEQ multiplex PCR; TCRdb holds only in-frame clones, not every one. The sample gives approximately 230,000 clones, 86% of which show up once; 2.2% is in the top ten. Sequencing was carried out using peripheral blood. All receptors come from a man aged 30 to 39 who had recovered from COVID-19.

This sequence joins TRBV11-2 and TRBJ1-4; TRBD1 aligns across 7 bases. The CDR3 contains 14 residues. Losses at the gene ends were 4 bases for V and 4 bases for J; bases not matched to a gene: 3. Looked up from germline, CDR1 is SGHAT and CDR2 is FQNNGV. The CDR3 DNA follows: TGTGCCAGCAGCTCGGGACAGTTTAATGAAAAACTGTTTTTT. It is translated as CASSSGQFNEKLFF.

The V and J genes are TRBV6-5 and TRBJ1-2, with unresolved D. CDR1 and CDR2 (germline): MNHEY, SVGAGI. The V gene lost 7 bases and the J gene lost 0 bases, with 6 bases spanning the gap. This CDR3 region has 12 residues. CDR3 in amino acids: CASKATNYGYTF. The CDR3, as DNA: TGTGCCAGCAAAGCAACTAACTATGGCTACACCTTC.

The gene calls are TRBV7-2 and TRBJ1-2; D is perhaps TRBD1 (5 bases). The CDR3 consists of 12 residues. In germline, CDR1 is SGHTA, CDR2 FQGNSA. V lost 3 bases, J lost 5 bases, and 7 bases lay in between. CDR3: CASSFQGYGYTF. CDR3 nucleotides: TGTGCCAGCAGCTTCCAGGGTTATGGCTACACCTTC.

The chain has TRBV11-2 and TRBJ2-5, with 9 bases identical to TRBD1. J lost 3 bases, V lost 6 bases, and 8 bases had no gene match. The CDR3 spans 15 residues. Germline V lookup: CDR1 SGHAT, CDR2 FQNNGV. The CDR3 DNA is TGTGCCAGCAGACTTAAGACAGGGGGAAAAGAGACCCAGTACTTC. Amino acid sequence: CASRLKTGGKETQYF.

The table lists this clone with a few counts. The chain joins TRBV19 to TRBJ1-2, with D possibly matching TRBD1 (5 bases). The V gene lost 6 bases and the J gene lost 4 bases, with 24 bases spanning the gap. The CDR3 is 17 amino acids. The germline gives CDR1 LNHDA, CDR2 SQIVND (reference sequence). CDR3 DNA sequence: TGTGCCAGTAGAGAGACAGCAGCTATAACGATACTCTATGGCTACACCTTC. Encoded protein: CASRETAAITILYGYTF.

The chain uses TRBV3-1 (or the pseudogene TRBV3-2) and TRBJ2-1, with 7 bases matching TRBD2. The CDR3 is 15 residues long. J gave up 2 bases and V 6 bases, and 7 bases lay outside the gene matches. Germline CDR1 LGHDT, CDR2 YNNKEL (reference sequence). CDR3 nucleotide sequence: TGTGCCAGCAGTACGGGGGGTCCTACCTACAATGAGCAGTTCTTC. Protein product: CASSTGGPTYNEQFF.

V is TRBV19 and J is TRBJ1-5; D gene ambiguous. Trimming shortened V by 6 bases and J by 6 bases, and 12 bases separated the two germline ends. Germline CDR1 is LNHDA and CDR2 is SQIVND (reference sequence). The CDR3 runs to 13 residues. The CDR3 here is CASRSGTVQPQHF. CDR3 nucleotides: TGTGCCAGTAGGTCAGGTACGGTTCAGCCCCAGCATTTT.